This T cell receptor beta chain was recovered during a study of blood T cell repertoires in COVID-19. Study at large: Acute-phase and convalescent COVID-19 samples originated in the United States, Italy and Spain.

Some clones are missing from TCRdb's copy, which holds only in-frame ones; the method was immunoSEQ multiplex PCR. Of 130,000 or so clones in the sample, roughly nine tenths were seen once. This clonotype was sampled from a human donor with COVID-19, enrolled during active disease. The donor label of this sample is uncertain. Sequencing used peripheral blood.

The DNA for the CDR3 is TGTGCCAGCAGCTGGACTAGCGGGGAGTACCAAGAGACCCAGTACTTC. Residues: CASSWTSGEYQETQYF. V usage is TRBV7-6 and J usage is TRBJ2-5; the match to TRBD2 covers 12 bases. Germline loops: CDR1 SGHVS, CDR2 FNYEAQ. The CDR3 is 16 residues long. Trimming took 4 bases from V and 0 from J; bases not matched to a gene: 3. The full variable domain, its missing parts supplied by reference TRBV7-6 and TRBJ2-5, is GAGVSQSPRYKVTKRGQDVALRCDPISGHVSLYWYRQALGQGPEFLTYFNYEAQQDKSGLPNDRFSAERPEGSISTLTIQRTEQRDSAMYRCASSWTSGEYQETQYFGPGTRLLVL.